This T cell receptor beta chain originates from a study of tissue T cells after allogeneic stem cell transplantation. General study points: Anatomically similar tissues had similar TCR repertoires within each patient. Across patients, clones rarely overlapped, yet motif clusters were shared tissue-specifically.

TCRbeta CDR3 was sequenced at survey depth with template counts. Clones were sequenced by immunoSEQ multiplex PCR, and TCRdb holds only the in-frame ones, with some missing. Among about 48,000 clones listed, roughly 73% were seen once. For this clone: Its antigen remains unidentified. Mouse names are used for the genes. The CDR3 is cut off 1 residue early in the read; its end comes from the germline J gene.

This CDR3 has 14 residues. V lost 0 bases and J 0 bases, leaving 4 bases between the germline ends. Germline CDR1 is LGHNA and CDR2 is YNLKQL (reference sequence). Source material: sorted cells pooled from one or two spleens. The J gene is TRBJ2-4, the V gene TRBV5, with no clear D. This TCR came from a pool of C57BL/6 mice in good health. The CDR3 reads CASSQDSSQNTLYF. The sequenced CDR3 bases are TGTGCCAGCAGCCAAGACAGTAGTCAAAACACCTTGTAC.